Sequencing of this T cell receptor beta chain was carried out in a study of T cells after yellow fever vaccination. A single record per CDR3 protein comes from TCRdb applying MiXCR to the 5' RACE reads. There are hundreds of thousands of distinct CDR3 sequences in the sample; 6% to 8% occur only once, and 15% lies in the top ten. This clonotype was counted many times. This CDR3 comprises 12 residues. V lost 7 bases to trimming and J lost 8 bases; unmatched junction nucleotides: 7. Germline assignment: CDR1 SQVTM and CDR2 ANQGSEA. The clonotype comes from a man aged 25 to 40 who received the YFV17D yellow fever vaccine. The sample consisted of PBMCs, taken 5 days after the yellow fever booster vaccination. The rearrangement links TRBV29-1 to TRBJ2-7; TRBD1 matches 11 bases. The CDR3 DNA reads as TGCAGCGCCAGGACAGGGGGCGCCCAGCAGTACTTC. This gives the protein CSARTGGAQQYF.